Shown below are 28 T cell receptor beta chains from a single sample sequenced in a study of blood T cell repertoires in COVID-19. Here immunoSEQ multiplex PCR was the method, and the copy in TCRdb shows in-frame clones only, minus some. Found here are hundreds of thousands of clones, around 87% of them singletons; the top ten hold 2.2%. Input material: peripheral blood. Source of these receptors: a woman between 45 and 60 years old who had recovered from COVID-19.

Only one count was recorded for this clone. The CDR3 DNA follows: TGTGCCACCAGTGATTTCTCGGAGTATGGCTACACCTTC. Translation: CATSDFSEYGYTF. The rearrangement joins TRBV24-1 to TRBJ1-2; D uncertain. Germline loops: CDR1 KGHDR, CDR2 SFDVKD. The V end was cut by 1 base, the J end by 5 bases, with 7 bases between. The CDR3 contains 13 residues.

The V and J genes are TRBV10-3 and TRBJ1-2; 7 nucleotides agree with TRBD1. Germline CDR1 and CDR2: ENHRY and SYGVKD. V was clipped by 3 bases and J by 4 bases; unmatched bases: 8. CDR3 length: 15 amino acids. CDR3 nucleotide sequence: TGTGCCATCAGTGAAAAAGGGACAGCCAGCTATGGCTACACCTTC. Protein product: CAISEKGTASYGYTF.

The CDR3 DNA follows: TGTGCCAGCAGCCGGGGTGGCAGCGTTAATGAAAAACTGTTTTTT. Its translation is CASSRGGSVNEKLFF. This rearrangement joins TRBV5-5 to TRBJ1-4; no clear D gene. With 4 bases removed from V and 4 bases from J, the gap between germline ends came to 14 bases. The CDR3 consists of 15 residues. CDR1 SGHKS and CDR2 YYEKEE come from the germline V gene (reference sequence).

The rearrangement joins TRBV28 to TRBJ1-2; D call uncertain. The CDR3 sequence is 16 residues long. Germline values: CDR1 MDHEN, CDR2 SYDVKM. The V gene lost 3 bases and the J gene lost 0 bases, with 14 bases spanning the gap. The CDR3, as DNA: TGTGCCAGCAGTTTTGTTAACAGCCCTCCTAACTATGGCTACACCTTC. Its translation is CASSFVNSPPNYGYTF.

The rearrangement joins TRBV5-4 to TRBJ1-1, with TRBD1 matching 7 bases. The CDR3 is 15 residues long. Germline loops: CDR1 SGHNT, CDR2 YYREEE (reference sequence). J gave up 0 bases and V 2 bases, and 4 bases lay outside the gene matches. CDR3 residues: CASSLGGPLNTEAFF. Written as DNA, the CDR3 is TGTGCCAGCAGCTTAGGGGGCCCGTTGAACACTGAAGCTTTCTTT.

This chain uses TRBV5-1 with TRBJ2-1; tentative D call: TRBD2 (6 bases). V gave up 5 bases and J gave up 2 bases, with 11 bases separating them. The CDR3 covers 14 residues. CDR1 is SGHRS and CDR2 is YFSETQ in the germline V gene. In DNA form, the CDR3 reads TGCGCCAGCAGTTCGCGGGATCCCTACAATGAGCAGTTCTTC. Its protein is CASSSRDPYNEQFF.

The CDR3 DNA follows: TGTGCCAGCAGCATCACACCCAGACAGGGATCATTCTACGAGCAGTACTTC. Its translation is CASSITPRQGSFYEQYF. V is TRBV7-2 and J is TRBJ2-7, with TRBD1 identical over 7 bases. In germline, CDR1 is SGHTA, CDR2 FQGNSA. This CDR3 is 17 amino acids long. Trimming removed 5 bases from V and 3 bases from J; junction bases left unmatched: 16.

The CDR3 DNA reads as TGTGCCACCAGTGATTCCGCCAGGACAGTCAACACCGGGGAGCTGTTTTTT. Translation: CATSDSARTVNTGELFF. The chain employs TRBV24-1 and TRBJ2-2; D perhaps matches TRBD1 (6 bases). Germline CDR1 reads KGHDR; CDR2 reads SFDVKD. V was clipped by 2 bases and J by 2 bases, with 14 bases between them. The CDR3 loop spans 17 amino acids.

This CDR3 reads CASSLLAGGPEDTQYF. The CDR3 DNA reads as TGCGCCAGCAGCTTACTAGCGGGAGGGCCAGAAGATACGCAGTATTTT. This chain links TRBV5-1 with TRBJ2-3; 13 nucleotides match TRBD2. The V segment lost 2 bases and the J segment 5 bases; nucleotides outside the gene matches: 5. The CDR3 is 16 residues long. CDR1 SGHRS and CDR2 YFSETQ come from the germline V gene.

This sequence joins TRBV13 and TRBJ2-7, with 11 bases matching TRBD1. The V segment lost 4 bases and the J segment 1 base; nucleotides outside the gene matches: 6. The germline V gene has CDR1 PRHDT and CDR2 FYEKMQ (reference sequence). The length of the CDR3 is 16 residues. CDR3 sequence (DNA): TGTGCCAGCAGCTACTCCGGGACAGGGGGGTCCTACGAGCAGTACTTC. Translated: CASSYSGTGGSYEQYF.

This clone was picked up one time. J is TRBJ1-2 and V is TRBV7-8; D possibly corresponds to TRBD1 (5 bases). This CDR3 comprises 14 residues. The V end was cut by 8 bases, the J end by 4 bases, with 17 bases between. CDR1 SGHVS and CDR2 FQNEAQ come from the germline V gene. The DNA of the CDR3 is TGTGCCAGCGGACAAAGCGGGGTCCCCTATGGCTACACCTTC. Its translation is CASGQSGVPYGYTF.

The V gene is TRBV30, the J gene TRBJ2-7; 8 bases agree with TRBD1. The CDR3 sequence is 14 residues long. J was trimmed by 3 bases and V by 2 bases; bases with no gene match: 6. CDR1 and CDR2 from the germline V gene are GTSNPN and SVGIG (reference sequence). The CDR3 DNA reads TGTGCCTGGAGTCTGACAGGGGCTCTCTACGAGCAGTACTTC. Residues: CAWSLTGALYEQYF.

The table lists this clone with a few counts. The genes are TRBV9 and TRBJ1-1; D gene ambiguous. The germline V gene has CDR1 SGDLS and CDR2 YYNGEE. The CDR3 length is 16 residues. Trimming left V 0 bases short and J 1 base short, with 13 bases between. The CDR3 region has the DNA TGTGCCAGCAGCGTAGCTACCGGCGGTTCGAACACTGAAGCTTTCTTT. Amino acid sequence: CASSVATGGSNTEAFF.

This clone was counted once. In DNA, the CDR3 is TGCGCCAGCAGTGAGCTCAGTTCTAGCGGGGGGGCAGATACGCAGTATTTT. Amino acids: CASSELSSSGGADTQYF. The chain uses TRBV10-1 and TRBJ2-3; 12 bases match TRBD2. There are 17 residues in the CDR3. Germline lookup yields CDR1 WNHNN and CDR2 SYGVQD (reference sequence). After removal of 2 bases from V and 4 bases from J, the junction contained 7 bases not matched to a gene.

The CDR3 sequence: CASSITRTGEAFF. The CDR3, as DNA: TGTGCCAGTAGTATTACGAGGACAGGGGAAGCTTTCTTT. J is TRBJ1-1 and V is TRBV19; TRBD1 agrees at 8 bases. The CDR3 has 13 amino acids. The V and J ends lost 3 bases and 8 bases, in that order; junction bases with no gene match: 5. The V gene's germline CDR1 is LNHDA and CDR2 SQIVND (reference sequence).

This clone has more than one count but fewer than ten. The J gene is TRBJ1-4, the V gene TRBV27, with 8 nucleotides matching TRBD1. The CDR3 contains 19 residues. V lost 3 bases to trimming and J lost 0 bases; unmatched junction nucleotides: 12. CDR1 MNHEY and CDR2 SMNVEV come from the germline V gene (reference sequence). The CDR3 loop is CASSLVGAGGLATNEKLFF. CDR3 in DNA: TGTGCCAGCAGTTTGGTCGGGGCAGGGGGCTTAGCAACTAATGAAAAACTGTTTTTT.

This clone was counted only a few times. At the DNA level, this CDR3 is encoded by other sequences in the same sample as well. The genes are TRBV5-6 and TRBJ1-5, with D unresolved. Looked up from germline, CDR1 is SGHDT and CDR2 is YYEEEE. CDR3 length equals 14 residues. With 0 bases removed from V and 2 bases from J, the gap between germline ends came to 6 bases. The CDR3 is CASSLGAGNQPQHF. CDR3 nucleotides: TGTGCCAGCAGCTTGGGGGCAGGCAATCAGCCCCAGCATTTT.

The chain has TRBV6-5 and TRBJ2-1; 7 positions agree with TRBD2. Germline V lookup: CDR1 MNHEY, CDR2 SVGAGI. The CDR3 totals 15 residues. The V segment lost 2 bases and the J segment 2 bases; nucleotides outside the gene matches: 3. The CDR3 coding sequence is TGTGCCAGCAGTTACGGGGGGGGACCCTACAATGAGCAGTTCTTC. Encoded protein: CASSYGGGPYNEQFF.

The CDR3 loop reads CASSDGGLNEKLFF. CDR3 nucleotide sequence: TGTGCCAGCTCCGACGGGGGTCTTAATGAAAAACTGTTTTTT. The chain joins TRBV7-2 to TRBJ1-4; possibly TRBD1 for D (5 bases). From germline, CDR1 is SGHTA and CDR2 FQGNSA. The V gene lost 8 bases and the J gene lost 4 bases, with 14 bases spanning the gap. The CDR3 contains 14 residues.

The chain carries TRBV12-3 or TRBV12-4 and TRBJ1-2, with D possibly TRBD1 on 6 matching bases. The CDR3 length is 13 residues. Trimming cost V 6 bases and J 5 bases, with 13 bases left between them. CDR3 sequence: CASRPQGGYGYTF. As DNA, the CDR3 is TGTGCCAGCAGGCCACAGGGTGGGTATGGCTACACCTTC.

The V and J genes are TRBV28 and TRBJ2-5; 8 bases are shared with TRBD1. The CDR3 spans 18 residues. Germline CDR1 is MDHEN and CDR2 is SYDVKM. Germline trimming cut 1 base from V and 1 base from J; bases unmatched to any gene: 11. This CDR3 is CASSLLGAGGLRQETQYF. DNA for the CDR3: TGTGCCAGCAGTTTATTAGGGGCAGGGGGCTTACGCCAAGAGACCCAGTACTTC.

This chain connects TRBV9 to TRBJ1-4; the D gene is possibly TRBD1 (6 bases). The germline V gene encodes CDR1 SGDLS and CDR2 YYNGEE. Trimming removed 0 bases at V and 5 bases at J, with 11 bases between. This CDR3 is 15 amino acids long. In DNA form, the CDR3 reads TGTGCCAGCAGCGTAGCTTCGGGGGGCAATGAAAAACTGTTTTTT. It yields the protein CASSVASGGNEKLFF.

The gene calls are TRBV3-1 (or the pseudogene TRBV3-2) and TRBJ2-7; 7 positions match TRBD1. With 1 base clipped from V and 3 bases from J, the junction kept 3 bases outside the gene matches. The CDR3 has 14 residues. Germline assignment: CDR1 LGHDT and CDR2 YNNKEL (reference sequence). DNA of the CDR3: TGTGCCAGCAGCCAAGGCTACAGGGGCTACGAGCAGTACTTC. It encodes CASSQGYRGYEQYF.

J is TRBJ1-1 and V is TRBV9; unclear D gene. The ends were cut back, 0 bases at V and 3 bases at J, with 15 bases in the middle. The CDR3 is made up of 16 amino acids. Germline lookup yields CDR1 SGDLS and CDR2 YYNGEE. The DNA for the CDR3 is TGTGCCAGCAGCGTAGGTACGTCCGGGCGGGACACTGAAGCTTTCTTT. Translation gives CASSVGTSGRDTEAFF. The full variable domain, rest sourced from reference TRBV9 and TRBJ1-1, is DSGVTQTPKHLITATGQRVTLRCSPRSGDLSVYWYQQSLDQGLQFLIQYYNGEERAKGNILERFSAQQFPDLHSELNLSSLELGDSALYFCASSVGTSGRDTEAFFGQGTRLTVV.

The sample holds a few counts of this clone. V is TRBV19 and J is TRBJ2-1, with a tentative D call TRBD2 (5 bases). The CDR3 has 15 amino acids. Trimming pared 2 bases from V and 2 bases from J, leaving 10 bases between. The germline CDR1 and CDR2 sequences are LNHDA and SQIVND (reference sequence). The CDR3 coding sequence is TGTGCCAGTAGTATAAGCGGAATCGCCTACAATGAGCAGTTCTTC. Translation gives CASSISGIAYNEQFF.

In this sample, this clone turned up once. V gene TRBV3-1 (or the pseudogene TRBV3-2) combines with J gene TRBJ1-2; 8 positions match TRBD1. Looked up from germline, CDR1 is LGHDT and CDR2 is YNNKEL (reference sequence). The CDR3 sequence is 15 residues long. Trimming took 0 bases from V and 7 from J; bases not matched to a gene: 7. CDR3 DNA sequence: TGTGCCAGCAGCCAAGAAGGACAGGGAGGAGGTGGCTACACCTTC. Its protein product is CASSQEGQGGGGYTF.

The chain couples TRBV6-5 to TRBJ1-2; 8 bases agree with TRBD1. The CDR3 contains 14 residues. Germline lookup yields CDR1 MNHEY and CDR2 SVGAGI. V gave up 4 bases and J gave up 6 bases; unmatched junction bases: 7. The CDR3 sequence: CASSSPDRANGYTF. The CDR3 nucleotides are TGTGCCAGCAGTTCCCCGGACAGGGCGAATGGCTACACCTTC.

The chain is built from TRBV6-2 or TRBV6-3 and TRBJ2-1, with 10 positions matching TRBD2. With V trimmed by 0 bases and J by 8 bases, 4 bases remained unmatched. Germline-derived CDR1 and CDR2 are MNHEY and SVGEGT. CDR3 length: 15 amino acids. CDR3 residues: CASSYSTSGVDEQFF. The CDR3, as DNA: TGTGCCAGCAGTTACTCTACTAGCGGGGTAGATGAGCAGTTCTTC.